The present T cell receptor (beta chain) was sequenced within a study of T-cell reconstitution after alpha-beta-depleted transplantation in children. Overall study findings and caveats: At the one-year point after transplant, T-cell counts and TCRbeta diversity were found to come mostly from T cells that had been newly produced.

Trimming cost V 4 bases and J 3 bases, with 10 bases left between them. CDR1 and CDR2 (germline): LGHDT, YNNKEL (reference sequence). CDR3 length equals 13 residues. Of note for this clonotype: Its antigen remains unknown.

Preparation of the TCRbeta library was carried out with unique molecular identifiers. Via MiXCR, TCRdb re-called the PCR reads, giving one row per CDR3 protein. This sample yields 500,000 to 750,000 distinct CDR3 sequences, of which around 27% are seen a single time; around a third belongs to the top ten. The clonotype comes from a boy under three years old with Wiskott-Aldrich syndrome, due to receive a stem cell transplant. The rearrangement uses TRBV3-1 and TRBJ2-7; D assignment may be TRBD1 or TRBD2 (5 bases each). Sequencing was performed on PBMCs, taken before TCRalphabeta/CD19-depleted stem cell transplant. CDR3 protein: CASSRDPDYEQYF. As DNA, the CDR3 is TGTGCCAGCAGCCGGGACCCCGACTACGAGCAGTACTTC.